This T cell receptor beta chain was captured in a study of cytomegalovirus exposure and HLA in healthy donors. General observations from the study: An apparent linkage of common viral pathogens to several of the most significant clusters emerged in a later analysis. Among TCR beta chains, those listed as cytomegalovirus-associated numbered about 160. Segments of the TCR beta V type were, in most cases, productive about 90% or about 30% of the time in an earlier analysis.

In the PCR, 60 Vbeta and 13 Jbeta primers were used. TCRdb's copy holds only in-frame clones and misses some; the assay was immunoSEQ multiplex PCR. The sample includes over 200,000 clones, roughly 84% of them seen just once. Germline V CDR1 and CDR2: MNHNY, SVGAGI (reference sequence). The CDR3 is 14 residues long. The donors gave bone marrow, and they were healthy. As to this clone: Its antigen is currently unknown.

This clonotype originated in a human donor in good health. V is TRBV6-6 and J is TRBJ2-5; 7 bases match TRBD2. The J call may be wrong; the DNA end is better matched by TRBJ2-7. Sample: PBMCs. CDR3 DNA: TGTGCCACCACAAGCGTGGGAGGGCCCTCCGAGCAGTACTTC. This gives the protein CATTSVGGPSEQYF.